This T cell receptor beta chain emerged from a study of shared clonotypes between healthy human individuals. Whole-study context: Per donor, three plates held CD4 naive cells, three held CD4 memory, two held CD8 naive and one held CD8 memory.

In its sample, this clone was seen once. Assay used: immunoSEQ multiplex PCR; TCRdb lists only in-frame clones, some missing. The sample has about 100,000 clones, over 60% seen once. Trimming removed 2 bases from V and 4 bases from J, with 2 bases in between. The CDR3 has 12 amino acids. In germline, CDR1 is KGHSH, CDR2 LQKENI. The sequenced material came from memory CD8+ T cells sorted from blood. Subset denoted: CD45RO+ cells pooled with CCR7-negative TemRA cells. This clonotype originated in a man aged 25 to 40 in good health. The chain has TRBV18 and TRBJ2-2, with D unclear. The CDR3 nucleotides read TGTGCCAGCTCACCAAGCACCGGGGAGCTGTTTTTT. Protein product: CASSPSTGELFF.